Listed here is a single T cell receptor beta chain. Its recognized antigen is unknown. Base quality data are lacking; no much larger clone is found one base away. These data belong to a study of blood T cell repertoires in COVID-19 (dated by TCRdb to the early 2020s). Study-wide context: The collaborator samples originated in the United States, Italy and Spain and spanned the acute and convalescent phases of COVID-19. The prospective study material was composed of cDNA or gDNA derived from T cells, B-cell-depleted T cells, or PBMCs. Subjects who had been exposed to COVID-19, were actively infected with it, or had recovered from it provided the deeply sampled blood TCRbeta repertoires that made up the dataset. A freely available public database, intended as a resource for researchers studying the immune response to SARS-CoV-2, is where the repertoires were released. The samples were drawn from the first 160 participants of the ongoing ImmuneRACE study and from some 1,300 subjects provided by 6 global collaborators. A de-identified subject ID, COVID-19 status, age in years and sex were almost always included in the sample metadata. Where HLA class I and class II types were available, the types were taken from metadata supplied by the sample provider, not from assay-based typing.

The immunoSEQ Assay, a bias-controlled multiplex PCR, was used to amplify TCRbeta CDR3 regions from genomic DNA. The original methods were these. The number of nucleated cells in each sample was estimated by amplification of reference gene primers within the assay. To quantify the absolute abundance of each unique TCRbeta CDR3 rearrangement, sequence reads were collapsed and filtered. For each sample, productive Simpson clonality was calculated by taking the square root of Simpson's diversity index across productive rearrangements. TCRdb limited this immuneACCESS table to in-frame rearrangements with V and J called. A share of clones is missing; checked studies link under half to unresolved V genes, and the rest is unexplained. The D gene and trimming were derived from the DNA, and the V and J assignments and clone size from that table. Here the sample has roughly 400,000 clones; about 90% occur a single time. 0.55% to 0.75% of the sample rests with the top ten.

Compared with germline, V lacks 3 bases and J lacks 7 bases; bases without a gene match: 2. The CDR3 numbers 13 residues from cysteine through phenylalanine. Only the CDR3 portion is preserved as DNA: 39 bases, with reading frame beginning at the first base. CDR1 and CDR2 are read off the germline V gene as SGDLS and YYNGEE. Enrolling through a virtual design, the prospective study's participants ranged in age from roughly 18 to 95 years and lived across roughly 23 United States geographic areas. In the prospective study, participants were assigned to cohorts based on the clinical history participants reported in a screening survey and a study questionnaire. For ImmuneRACE Cohort 3, a participant was defined as recovered based on two consecutive negative NP/OP PCR tests, clearance by a healthcare professional, or resolution of symptoms. Mobile phlebotomists in the prospective study collected whole blood, serum and a nasopharyngeal or oropharyngeal swab from every participant. Prospective study participants could optionally give additional blood draws and questionnaires over a 2-month period. Before DNA extraction, prospective study blood samples were shipped either frozen or at room temperature.

Beyond this particular receptor, the publication reports: How much clinical and demographic metadata was included differed by source and by participant, and the metadata was provided uncurated.

Sequences were obtained from PBMCs or T cells enriched from blood (not recorded which). This TCR was sampled from a man in his late teens or twenties who had recovered from COVID-19. The rearrangement joined TRBV9 to TRBJ1-5, with TRBD1 identical over 9 junction bases. The CDR3 sequence is CASSEGQGQPQHF. The DNA sequence is given as TGTGCCAGCAGCGAGGGACAGGGACAGCCCCAGCATTTT.